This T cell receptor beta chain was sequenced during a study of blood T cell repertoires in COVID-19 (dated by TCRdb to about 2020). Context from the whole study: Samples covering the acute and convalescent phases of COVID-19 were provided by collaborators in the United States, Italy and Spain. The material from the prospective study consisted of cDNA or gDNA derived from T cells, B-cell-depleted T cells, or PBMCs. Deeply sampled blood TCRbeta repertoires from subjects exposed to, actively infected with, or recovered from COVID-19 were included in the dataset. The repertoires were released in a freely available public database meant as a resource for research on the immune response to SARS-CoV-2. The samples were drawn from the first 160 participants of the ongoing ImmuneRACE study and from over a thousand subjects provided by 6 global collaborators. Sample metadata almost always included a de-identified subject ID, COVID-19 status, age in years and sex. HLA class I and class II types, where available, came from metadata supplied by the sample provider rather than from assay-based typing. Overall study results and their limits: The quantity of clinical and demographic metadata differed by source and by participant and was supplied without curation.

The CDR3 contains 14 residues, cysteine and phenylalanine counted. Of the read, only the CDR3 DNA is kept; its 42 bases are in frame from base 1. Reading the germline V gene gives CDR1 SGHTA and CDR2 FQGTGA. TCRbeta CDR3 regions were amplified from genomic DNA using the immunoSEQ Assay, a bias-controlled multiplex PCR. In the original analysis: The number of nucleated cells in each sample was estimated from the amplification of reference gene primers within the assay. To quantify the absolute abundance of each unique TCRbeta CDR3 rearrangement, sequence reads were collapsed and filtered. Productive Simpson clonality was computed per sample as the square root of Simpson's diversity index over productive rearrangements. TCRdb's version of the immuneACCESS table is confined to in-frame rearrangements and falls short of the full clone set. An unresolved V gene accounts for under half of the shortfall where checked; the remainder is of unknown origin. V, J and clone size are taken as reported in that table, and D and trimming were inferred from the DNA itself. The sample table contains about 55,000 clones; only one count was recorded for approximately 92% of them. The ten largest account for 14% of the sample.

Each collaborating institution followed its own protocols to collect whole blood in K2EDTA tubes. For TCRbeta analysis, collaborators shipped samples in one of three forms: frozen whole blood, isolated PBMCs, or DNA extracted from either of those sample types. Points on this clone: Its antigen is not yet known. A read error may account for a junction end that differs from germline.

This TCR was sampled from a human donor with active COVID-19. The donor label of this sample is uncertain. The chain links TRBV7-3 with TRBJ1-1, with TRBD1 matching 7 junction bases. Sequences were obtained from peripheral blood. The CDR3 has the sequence CASSQQGQNTEAFF. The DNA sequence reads TGTGCCAGCAGCCAACAGGGGCAGAACACTGAGGCTTTCTTT.